The clone carrying this T cell receptor (beta chain) was observed at least ten times. These data come from a study of blood T cell repertoires in COVID-19. Across the study: PBMCs, B-cell-depleted T cells, or T cells provided the cDNA or gDNA that made up the material.

Original methodology: Estimates of nucleated cell counts were drawn from the amplification of reference gene primers. Clones were sequenced by immunoSEQ multiplex PCR, and TCRdb holds only the in-frame ones, with some missing. Clonal size and the V and J genes are those of that table, whereas D and trimming came from the DNA. The data hold roughly 63,000 clones, with approximately 79% observed a single time. V lost 5 bases and J lost 2, with 7 bases in between. Per the germline V gene, CDR1 is MDHEN and CDR2 is SYDVKM. The CDR3 covers 13 residues. The rearrangement uses TRBV28 and TRBJ1-5; D is uncertain. The sequenced material came from peripheral blood. The clonotype was recovered from a human donor in a cohort sampled during active COVID-19. The CDR3 region is CASSGGGNQPQHF. The CDR3 DNA is TGTGCCAGCAGTGGCGGAGGCAATCAGCCCCAGCATTTT. The variable domain in full, with the rest retrieved from reference TRBV28 and TRBJ1-5, is DVKVTQSSRYLVKRTGEKVFLECVQDMDHENMFWYRQDPGLGLRLIYFSYDVKMKEKGDIPEGYSVSREKKERFSLILESASTNQTSMYLCASSGGGNQPQHFGDGTRLSIL.